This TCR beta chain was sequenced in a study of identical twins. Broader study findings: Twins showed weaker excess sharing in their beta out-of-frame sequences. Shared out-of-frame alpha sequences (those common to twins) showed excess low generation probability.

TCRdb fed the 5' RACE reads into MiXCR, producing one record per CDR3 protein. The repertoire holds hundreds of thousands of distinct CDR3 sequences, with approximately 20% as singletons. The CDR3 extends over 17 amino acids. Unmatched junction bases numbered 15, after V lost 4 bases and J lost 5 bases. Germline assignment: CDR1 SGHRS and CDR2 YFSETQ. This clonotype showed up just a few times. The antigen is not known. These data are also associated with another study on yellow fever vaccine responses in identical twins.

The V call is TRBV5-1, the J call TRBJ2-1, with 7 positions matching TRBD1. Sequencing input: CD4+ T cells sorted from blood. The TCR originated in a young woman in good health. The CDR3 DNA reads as TGCGCCAGCAGCCCTCCAAGCAGGGGGTTTTTGGACAATGAGCAGTTCTTC. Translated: CASSPPSRGFLDNEQFF.